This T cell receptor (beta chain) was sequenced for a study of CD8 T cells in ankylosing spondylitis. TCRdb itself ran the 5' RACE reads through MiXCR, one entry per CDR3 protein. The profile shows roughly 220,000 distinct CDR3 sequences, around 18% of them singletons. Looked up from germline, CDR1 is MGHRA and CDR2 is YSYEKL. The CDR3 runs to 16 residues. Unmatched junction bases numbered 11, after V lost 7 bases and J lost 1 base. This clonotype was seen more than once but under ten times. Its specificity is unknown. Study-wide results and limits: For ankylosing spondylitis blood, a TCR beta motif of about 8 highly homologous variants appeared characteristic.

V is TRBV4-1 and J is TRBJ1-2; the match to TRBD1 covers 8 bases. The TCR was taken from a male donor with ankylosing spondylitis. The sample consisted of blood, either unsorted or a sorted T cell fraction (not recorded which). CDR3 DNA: TGCGCCAGCACCCTCTCGCAGGGGGCCCTTAACTATGGCTACACCTTC. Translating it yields CASTLSQGALNYGYTF.